Below, 30 T cell receptor beta chains from the same sample are listed, as sequenced in a study of T cell changes during pregnancy in multiple sclerosis. Sequenced by immunoSEQ multiplex PCR; TCRdb stores in-frame clones only, minus some. The sample lists tens of thousands of clones; about 91% were seen once. Specimen: CD4+ T cells from peripheral blood mononuclear cells, collected in the second trimester of pregnancy. The receptors originated from a female donor with multiple sclerosis, enrolled in a pregnancy study.

This clone turned up a few times. The chain has TRBV7-8 and TRBJ1-1; TRBD1 matches at 7 bases. The junction had 8 bases not matched to a gene; V was cut back by 5 bases and J by 8 bases. The CDR3 is made up of 13 amino acids. Germline V gives CDR1 SGHVS, CDR2 FQNEAQ. The CDR3 here is CASSNRQGIEAFF. The CDR3 region has the DNA TGTGCCAGCAGCAACCGACAGGGAATCGAAGCTTTCTTT.

This chain joins TRBV15 and TRBJ1-4; tentative D call: TRBD1 (5 bases). Between the trimmed V and J ends, which lost 4 bases and 2 bases, there was a span of 8 bases. The CDR3 has 14 residues. Germline V gives CDR1 LNHNV, CDR2 YYDKDF (reference sequence). CDR3 bases: TGTGCCACCAGCATAGGGGTTACTAATGAAAAACTGTTTTTT. Translation: CATSIGVTNEKLFF.

The chain uses TRBV5-4 and TRBJ2-1; 8 bases are shared with TRBD1. Germline V gene sequence: CDR1 SGHNT, CDR2 YYREEE (reference sequence). The CDR3 is 16 residues long. V lost 4 bases and J lost 0; bases outside the gene matches: 6. As DNA, the CDR3 is TGTGCCAGCAGCCTGGGACAGGTTAGCTCCTACAATGAGCAGTTCTTC. Translated, it gives CASSLGQVSSYNEQFF. The variable domain in full, completed from reference TRBV5-4 and TRBJ2-1, reads ETGVTQSPTHLIKTRGQQVTLRCSSQSGHNTVSWYQQALGQGPQFIFQYYREEENGRGNFPPRFSGLQFPNYSSELNVNALELDDSALYLCASSLGQVSSYNEQFFGPGTRLTVL.

The chain is built from TRBV6-5 and TRBJ1-5; TRBD1 aligns across 9 bases. Germline V CDR1 and CDR2: MNHEY, SVGAGI. The ends lost 4 bases at V and 2 bases at J; junction bases unmatched: 3. The CDR3 length is 15 residues. CDR3 residues: CASSSRDRGNQPQHF. The DNA of the CDR3 is TGTGCCAGCAGTTCCCGGGACAGGGGCAATCAGCCCCAGCATTTT.

The J gene is TRBJ2-1, the V gene TRBV9; 10 bases line up with TRBD2. CDR3 size: 17 residues. Germline V gene data show CDR1 as SGDLS and CDR2 as YYNGEE. With V trimmed by 0 bases and J by 7 bases, 10 bases remained unmatched. CDR3 protein: CASSVDPAGGPRNEQFF. The CDR3 DNA reads as TGTGCCAGCAGCGTAGATCCAGCGGGAGGGCCGAGGAATGAGCAGTTCTTC. Full variable domain (rest looked up from reference TRBV9 and TRBJ2-1): DSGVTQTPKHLITATGQRVTLRCSPRSGDLSVYWYQQSLDQGLQFLIQYYNGEERAKGNILERFSAQQFPDLHSELNLSSLELGDSALYFCASSVDPAGGPRNEQFFGPGTRLTVL.

The chain recombines TRBV28 with TRBJ1-5; 8 positions agree with TRBD1. Looked up from germline, CDR1 is MDHEN and CDR2 is SYDVKM. V trimming: 7 bases; J trimming: 2 bases; junction bases outside the gene matches: 7. The CDR3 is 15 amino acids. The CDR3 sequence: CASTPTGVGNQPQHF. Written as DNA, the CDR3 is TGTGCCAGCACCCCGACAGGGGTTGGCAATCAGCCCCAGCATTTT.

The chain joins TRBV14 to TRBJ2-2; D may be TRBD2 (6 bases). The CDR3 contains 14 residues. With 0 bases removed from V and 7 bases from J, the gap between germline ends came to 9 bases. Looked up from germline, CDR1 is SGHDN and CDR2 is FVKESK. CDR3 region: CASSQDGGGGELFF. In DNA form, the CDR3 reads TGTGCCAGCAGCCAAGATGGGGGAGGCGGGGAGCTGTTTTTT. The full variable domain, in which reference TRBV14 and TRBJ2-2 provide the parts outside the CDR3, is EAGVTQFPSHSVIEKGQTVTLRCDPISGHDNLYWYRRVMGKEIKFLLHFVKESKQDESGMPNNRFLAERTGGTYSTLKVQPAELEDSGVYFCASSQDGGGGELFFGEGSRLTVL.

This chain uses TRBV28 with TRBJ2-3; TRBD1 is a possible D gene (5 bases). This CDR3 is 14 amino acids long. Germline values: CDR1 MDHEN, CDR2 SYDVKM. The V gene lost 3 bases and the J gene lost 7 bases, with 14 bases spanning the gap. CDR3 sequence reads: CASSLRRGSYTQYF. CDR3 bases: TGTGCCAGCAGTTTGAGAAGGGGATCCTATACGCAGTATTTT.

V is TRBV5-5 and J is TRBJ1-5; perhaps TRBD1 as D (5 bases). Trimming stripped 2 bases from V and 7 bases from J, with 16 bases between. The germline CDR1 and CDR2 sequences are SGHKS and YYEKEE (reference sequence). The CDR3 spans 15 residues. The CDR3 DNA reads TGTGCCAGCAGCTTAGGTGTGTCAGGGCTCCAGCCCCAGCATTTT. Encoded protein: CASSLGVSGLQPQHF.

V usage is TRBV15 and J usage is TRBJ2-7; 11 bases line up with TRBD1. CDR3 length equals 16 residues. V was pared by 4 bases and J by 4 bases, with 9 bases of the junction left unmatched. Germline V CDR1 and CDR2: LNHNV, YYDKDF (reference sequence). The chain's CDR3 is CATSKGLGQGDYEQYF. CDR3 nucleotide sequence: TGTGCCACCAGCAAGGGATTGGGACAGGGGGATTACGAGCAGTACTTC.

J is TRBJ1-1 and V is TRBV7-8; D ambiguous. The V and J ends lost 4 bases and 1 base respectively, with 13 bases between them. CDR1 is SGHVS and CDR2 is FQNEAQ in the germline V gene. The CDR3 extends over 15 amino acids. The CDR3 region is CASSSVGLGNTEAFF. The CDR3 coding sequence is TGTGCCAGCAGCTCTGTTGGGCTTGGGAACACTGAAGCTTTCTTT.

The rearrangement links TRBV27 to TRBJ1-1; 12 bases align to TRBD1. Germline V gene lookup returns CDR1 MNHEY and CDR2 SMNVEV (reference sequence). With V trimmed by 4 bases and J by 4 bases, 4 bases remained unmatched. CDR3 length equals 15 residues. The CDR3 sequence: CASSSGTGGFTEAFF. DNA of the CDR3: TGTGCCAGCAGTTCCGGGACAGGGGGCTTCACTGAAGCTTTCTTT.

The gene calls are TRBV27 and TRBJ2-3; D is possibly TRBD2 (6 bases). V was shortened by 2 bases and J by 6 bases, with 15 bases between the two germline ends. The length of the CDR3 is 15 residues. Germline CDR1 and CDR2: MNHEY and SMNVEV (reference sequence). The CDR3 coding sequence is TGTGCCAGCAGTTTAGTCGGGAGTCGTTCGGATACGCAGTATTTT. As protein: CASSLVGSRSDTQYF.

This chain connects TRBV19 to TRBJ1-5, with D perhaps matching TRBD1 (6 bases). This CDR3 comprises 15 residues. CDR1 is LNHDA, CDR2 SQIVND, per germline (reference sequence). Trimming cost V 10 bases and J 4 bases, with 20 bases left between them. CDR3 in DNA: TGTGCCAATCCCCACAGGGTCCCTTTTAATCAGCCCCAGCATTTT. It yields the protein CANPHRVPFNQPQHF.

This chain uses TRBV29-1 with TRBJ1-1; 7 bases are a match to TRBD1. There are 17 residues in the CDR3. CDR1 is SQVTM and CDR2 is ANQGSEA in the germline V gene. Trimming removed 0 bases from V and 0 bases from J; junction bases left unmatched: 10. The CDR3 loop is CSVEDLRATGLNTEAFF. The CDR3 nucleotides are TGCAGCGTTGAAGATCTCCGGGCGACAGGGTTGAACACTGAAGCTTTCTTT.

V and J are TRBV27 and TRBJ2-3, with 8 positions matching TRBD1. Germline V gene data show CDR1 as MNHEY and CDR2 as SMNVEV (reference sequence). The CDR3 totals 15 residues. V shed 3 bases, J shed 2 bases, and the junction held 4 bases outside the gene matches. The CDR3 loop reads CASSLQGAITDTQYF. The CDR3 DNA sequence: TGTGCCAGCAGTTTGCAGGGGGCGATCACAGATACGCAGTATTTT.

V gene TRBV19 combines with J gene TRBJ1-1; the D is unclear. Germline CDR1 is LNHDA and CDR2 is SQIVND (reference sequence). Trimming stripped 8 bases from V and 5 bases from J, with 21 bases between. This CDR3 has 15 residues. The DNA of the CDR3 is TGTGCCAGTGATGTGGGCGGGATCGGGAGGACTGAAGCTTTCTTT. Amino acids: CASDVGGIGRTEAFF.

This chain joins TRBV30 and TRBJ2-1; 10 bases align to TRBD2. Germline loops: CDR1 GTSNPN, CDR2 SVGIG (reference sequence). J was trimmed by 8 bases and V by 2 bases; bases with no gene match: 9. This CDR3 has 15 residues. CDR3 residues: CAWSRIAGGLDEQFF. The CDR3 bases are TGTGCCTGGAGTCGCATAGCGGGGGGCCTCGATGAGCAGTTCTTC.

For the CDR3, the DNA is TGTGCCAGCAGTTTGGCGGAGGGGAATCAGCCCCAGCATTTT. Its translation: CASSLAEGNQPQHF. V gene TRBV28 combines with J gene TRBJ1-5; D perhaps matches TRBD1 (5 bases). CDR1 MDHEN and CDR2 SYDVKM come from the germline V gene. V gave up 3 bases and J gave up 4 bases, with 10 bases separating them. There are 14 residues in the CDR3.

The chain uses TRBV19 and TRBJ2-7; 7 bases agree with TRBD1. Trimming cost V 3 bases and J 3 bases; bases outside gene matches: 2. The V gene's germline CDR1 is LNHDA and CDR2 SQIVND (reference sequence). This CDR3 has 13 amino acids. CDR3 coding DNA: TGTGCCAGTAGTATGGGACAGCTCTACGAGCAGTACTTC. The encoded protein is CASSMGQLYEQYF.

This sequence joins TRBV4-2 and TRBJ2-1, with 8 bases matching TRBD2. CDR1 LGHNA and CDR2 YNFKEQ come from the germline V gene. V trimming: 0 bases; J trimming: 5 bases; junction bases outside the gene matches: 9. The CDR3 length is 17 residues. DNA of the CDR3: TGTGCCAGCAGCCAAGATTCGGGGGCGGGGGGACACAATGAGCAGTTCTTC. Translation: CASSQDSGAGGHNEQFF.

The chain joins TRBV2 to TRBJ2-5; D gene unclear. Germline V gene lookup returns CDR1 SNHLY and CDR2 FYNNEI. The CDR3 is 13 amino acids. V lost 6 bases to trimming and J lost 4 bases, with 12 bases between them. The CDR3 bases are TGTGCCAGCAGGGAGAGCAGTGGAGAGACCCAGTACTTC. Translation: CASRESSGETQYF.

The chain uses TRBV10-2 and TRBJ1-1; D is unresolved. This CDR3 is built from 13 residues. Trimming removed 9 bases from V and 1 base from J, with 12 bases in between. Looked up from germline, CDR1 is WSHSY and CDR2 is SAAADI. The CDR3 spells CASRSYRNTEAFF. CDR3 sequence (DNA): TGCGCCAGTCGCTCCTATCGGAACACTGAAGCTTTCTTT.

The rearrangement links TRBV7-2 to TRBJ2-3; D remains unclear. Trimming left V 0 bases short and J 4 bases short, with 14 bases between. Looked up from germline, CDR1 is SGHTA and CDR2 is FQGNSA. The CDR3 consists of 16 residues. CDR3 bases: TGTGCCAGCAGCTTAGCGCTATTAGCTGTAGCAGATACGCAGTATTTT. Translated, it gives CASSLALLAVADTQYF.

V gene TRBV19 combines with J gene TRBJ2-1, with 11 bases identical to TRBD2. Unmatched junction bases numbered 4, after V lost 5 bases and J lost 4 bases. CDR3 length: 15 amino acids. Germline CDR1 reads LNHDA; CDR2 reads SQIVND (reference sequence). The chain's CDR3 is CASSGGLAVYNEQFF. Written as DNA, the CDR3 is TGTGCCAGTAGTGGGGGACTAGCGGTATACAATGAGCAGTTCTTC.

V usage is TRBV6-1 and J usage is TRBJ2-4; D unclear. Germline V CDR1 and CDR2: MNHNS, SASEGT. V lost 0 bases and J lost 0, with 12 bases in between. The CDR3 runs 17 residues. CDR3 loop: CASSEAEQNLAKNIQYF. CDR3 DNA sequence: TGTGCCAGCAGTGAAGCGGAGCAGAATCTAGCCAAAAACATTCAGTACTTC.

The V gene is TRBV19, the J gene TRBJ1-5, with 7 bases fitting TRBD1. CDR3 length: 15 residues. V gave up 5 bases and J gave up 4 bases; unmatched junction bases: 8. CDR1 is LNHDA, CDR2 SQIVND, per germline (reference sequence). CDR3 sequence reads: CASSSQQGTNQPQHF. The CDR3 DNA reads as TGTGCCAGTAGTTCACAACAGGGGACGAATCAGCCCCAGCATTTT.

This chain joins TRBV5-4 and TRBJ1-2; a weak D match, TRBD1 (6 bases). Germline lookup yields CDR1 SGHNT and CDR2 YYREEE (reference sequence). Trimming pared 5 bases from V and 8 bases from J, leaving 13 bases between. The CDR3 is 12 amino acids. CDR3 in DNA: TGTGCCAGCAGTGTTCCTGGGGGCGGCTACACCTTC. Amino acid sequence: CASSVPGGGYTF.

The chain employs TRBV27 and TRBJ2-1, with 7 bases identical to TRBD1. V was pared by 3 bases and J by 5 bases, with 7 bases of the junction left unmatched. The CDR3 runs to 15 residues. The germline V gene has CDR1 MNHEY and CDR2 SMNVEV (reference sequence). The CDR3 sequence: CASSFGTAVDNEQFF. CDR3 bases: TGTGCCAGCAGTTTTGGGACAGCCGTTGACAATGAGCAGTTCTTC.

This chain links TRBV5-6 with TRBJ2-1, with D uncertain. Germline CDR1 and CDR2: SGHDT and YYEEEE. CDR3 length: 13 amino acids. Trimming removed 4 bases from V and 3 bases from J, with 8 bases in between. This chain's CDR3 is CASSAIHYNEQFF. As DNA, the CDR3 is TGTGCCAGCAGCGCTATCCACTACAATGAGCAGTTCTTC.